This TCR beta chain is drawn from a study of blood T cell repertoires in COVID-19. This clone was seen a single time. Under the authors' procedure: Estimation of nucleated cell counts relied on the amplification of reference gene primers. Generated by immunoSEQ multiplex PCR, the TCRdb table keeps only in-frame clones and is missing some. V and J calls and clone size are copied from that table; D and trimming were computed from the DNA. Here the sample spans a few hundred thousand clones, 65% to 85% being singletons. The ends lost 2 bases at V and 4 bases at J; junction bases unmatched: 3. The CDR3 covers 14 residues. In germline, CDR1 is MNHEY, CDR2 SMNVEV (reference sequence).

This chain joins TRBV27 and TRBJ2-5, with TRBD1 matching 8 bases. The source of this sequence is a woman older than 75 with acute or convalescent COVID-19. The sample taken for sequencing was peripheral blood. The CDR3 DNA reads as TGTGCCAGCAGTTTAGGCAGGGGGCGAGAGACCCAGTACTTC. Protein sequence: CASSLGRGRETQYF.